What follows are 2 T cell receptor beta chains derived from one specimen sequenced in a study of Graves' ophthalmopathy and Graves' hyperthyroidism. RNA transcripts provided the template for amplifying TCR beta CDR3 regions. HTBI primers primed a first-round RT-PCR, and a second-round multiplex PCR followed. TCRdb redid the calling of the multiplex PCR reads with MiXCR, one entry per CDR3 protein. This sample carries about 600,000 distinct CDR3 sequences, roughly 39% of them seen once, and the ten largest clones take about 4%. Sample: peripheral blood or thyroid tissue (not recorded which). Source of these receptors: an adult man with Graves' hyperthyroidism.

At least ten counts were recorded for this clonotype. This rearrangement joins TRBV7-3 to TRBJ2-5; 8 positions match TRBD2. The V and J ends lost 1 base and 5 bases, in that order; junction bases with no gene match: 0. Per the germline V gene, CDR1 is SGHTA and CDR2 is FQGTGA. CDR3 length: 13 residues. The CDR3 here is CASSLIAGETQYF. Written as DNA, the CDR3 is TGTGCCAGCAGCTTAATAGCGGGGGAGACCCAGTACTTC.

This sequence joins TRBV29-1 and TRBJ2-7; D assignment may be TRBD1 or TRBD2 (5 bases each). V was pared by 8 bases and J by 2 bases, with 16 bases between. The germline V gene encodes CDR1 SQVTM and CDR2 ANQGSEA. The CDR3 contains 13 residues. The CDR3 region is CSLAGTLPYEQYF. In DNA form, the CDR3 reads TGCAGCTTGGCAGGGACCCTGCCCTACGAGCAGTACTTC.